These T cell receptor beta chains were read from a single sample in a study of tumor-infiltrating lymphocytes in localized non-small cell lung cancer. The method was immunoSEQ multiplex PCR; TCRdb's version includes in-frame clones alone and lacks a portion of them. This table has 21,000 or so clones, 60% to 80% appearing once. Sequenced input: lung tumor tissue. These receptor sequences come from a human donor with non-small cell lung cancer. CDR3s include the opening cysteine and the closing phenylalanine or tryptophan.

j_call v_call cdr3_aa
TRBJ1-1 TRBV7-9 CASSSVRTEAFF
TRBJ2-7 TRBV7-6 CASSFPITRRGTYEQYF
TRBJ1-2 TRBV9 CASSVERGGYGYTF
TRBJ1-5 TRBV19 CASSIIRGGRDQPQHF
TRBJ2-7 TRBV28 CASSLSPAGAWEQYF
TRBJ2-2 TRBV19 CASSITPRNTGELFF
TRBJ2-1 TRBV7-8 CASSLDGSIHNEQFF
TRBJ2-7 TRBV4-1 CASSSKPNELAGVGSYEQYF
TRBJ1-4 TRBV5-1 CASSLAGTDHEKLFF
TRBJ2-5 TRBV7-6 CASSLAPTEQETQYF
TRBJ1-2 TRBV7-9 CASSLGGIYGYTF
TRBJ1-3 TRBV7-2 CASSLLPPRQSGNTIYF
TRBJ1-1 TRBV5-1 CASQGPGRTEAFF
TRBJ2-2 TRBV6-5 CASSTGTGEPGELFF
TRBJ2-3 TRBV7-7 CASSPTSLGTDTQYF
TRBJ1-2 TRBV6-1 CASSVGTSYGYTF
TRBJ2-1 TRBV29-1 CSVFSGNSYNEQFF
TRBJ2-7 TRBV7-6 CASSPTGYTYEQYF
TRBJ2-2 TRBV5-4 CASSLTPGALATGELFF
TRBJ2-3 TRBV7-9 CASSGQGVPDTQYF
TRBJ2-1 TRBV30 CAWSVSQFQYNEQFF
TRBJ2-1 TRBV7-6 CASSLFGLAPNEQFF
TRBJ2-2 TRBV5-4 CASSLSSWVGGGELFF
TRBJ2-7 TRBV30 CAWSVVGLPYEQYF
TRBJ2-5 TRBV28 CASSSLGETQYF
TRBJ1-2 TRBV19 CASSTLQGPYGYTF
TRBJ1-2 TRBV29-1 CSVEVGNNYGYTF
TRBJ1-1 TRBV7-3 CASSFSGSTEAFF
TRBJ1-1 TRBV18 CASSPPGQRANTEAFF
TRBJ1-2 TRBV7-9 CASSTGYEQGYTF
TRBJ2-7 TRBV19 CASSRDRLAGGTDDEQYF
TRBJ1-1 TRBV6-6 CASNKLEGGRGQAFF
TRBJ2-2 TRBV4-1 CASSSSVGELFF
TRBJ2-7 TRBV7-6 CASSSGPYEQYF
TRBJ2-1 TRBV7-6 CASSSGLAGLSSYNEQFF
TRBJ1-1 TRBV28 CASGGQGAMNTEAFF
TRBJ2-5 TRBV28 CASSTRSAEFRETQYF